Following are 20 T cell receptor beta chains from one sample sequenced in a study of neurological immune-mediated disorders (dated by TCRdb to the late 2010s). Library preparation used 5' RACE. Sequencing took place on an Illumina HiSeq 2500. TCRdb redid the processing of the public reads, applying fastp at Q25 and MiXCR, and retained in-frame beta chains. Each record represents a unique CDR3 protein, reported with the most common genes and DNA among its rows. This sample comprises around 16,000 distinct CDR3 sequences, roughly 15% of them detected only once. The ten largest make up approximately 13% of the sample. Source material: PBMCs. These receptor sequences come from a man in his fifties or sixties with HTLV-1-associated myelopathy (HAM/TSP).

For this clonotype: It may be a read error: a sequence one base away is much more abundant. The rearrangement links TRBV7-3 to TRBJ2-3, with 10 bases fitting TRBD1. CDR1 is SGHTA and CDR2 is FQGTGA in the germline V gene. This CDR3 spans 15 amino acids. CDR3 region: CSSSSRQGAPDTQYF. The DNA for the CDR3 is TGTTCCAGCAGCTCCCGACAGGGGGCCCCAGATACGCAGTATTTT.

This clonotype came up many times. The chain joins TRBV12-3 or TRBV12-4 to TRBJ2-3; 8 bases are a match to TRBD2. The CDR3 covers 15 residues. V lost 3 bases to trimming and J lost 2 bases; unmatched junction nucleotides: 4. The CDR3 region is CASSFGGGHTDTQYF. DNA of the CDR3: TGTGCCAGCAGTTTTGGCGGGGGGCACACAGATACGCAGTATTTT.

This clonotype was recorded many times. The rearrangement uses TRBV9 and TRBJ2-7; D is undetermined. The CDR3 has 14 amino acids. Germline CDR1 reads SGDLS; CDR2 reads YYNGEE. Trimming shortened V by 5 bases and J by 3 bases, and 15 bases separated the two germline ends. The CDR3 sequence is CASSSGPLDYEQYF. CDR3 coding DNA: TGTGCCAGCAGTTCTGGGCCCCTAGACTACGAGCAGTACTTC.

This clonotype was observed at least ten times. The chain joins TRBV25-1 to TRBJ2-7, with 8 nucleotides matching TRBD1. The J segment lost 4 bases and the V segment lost 8 bases, leaving 7 bases of the junction unmatched. This CDR3 has 13 amino acids. Germline CDR1 is MGHDK and CDR2 is SYGVNS. For the CDR3, the DNA is TGTGCCAGCTTGCAGGGGGCTGGGTACGAGCAGTACTTC. It codes for CASLQGAGYEQYF.

This clonotype was picked up many times. The genes are TRBV20-1 and TRBJ1-1; D perhaps matches TRBD1 (6 bases). Germline V CDR1 and CDR2: DFQATT, SNEGSKA (reference sequence). Trimming removed 3 bases from V and 8 bases from J, with 13 bases in between. The CDR3 has 12 amino acids. In DNA form, the CDR3 reads TGCAGTGCTAGGATGGACAGCAACGAAGCTTTCTTT. Translation gives CSARMDSNEAFF.

This clonotype was counted at least ten times. This chain joins TRBV9 and TRBJ2-1; D perhaps matches TRBD1 (6 bases). The CDR3 has 15 residues. The germline V gene encodes CDR1 SGDLS and CDR2 YYNGEE. V gave up 2 bases and J gave up 0 bases, with 9 bases separating them. The CDR3 DNA sequence: TGTGCCAGCAGCGTTCAGGGGAGCTCCTACAATGAGCAGTTCTTC. Residues: CASSVQGSSYNEQFF.

This clonotype was recorded at least ten times. This chain connects TRBV5-1 to TRBJ2-2; TRBD1 aligns across 9 bases. V was clipped by 4 bases and J by 3 bases; unmatched bases: 4. There are 15 residues in the CDR3. The germline V gene encodes CDR1 SGHRS and CDR2 YFSETQ. CDR3 in DNA: TGCGCCAGCAGCGGACAGGGGTGGGACACCGGGGAGCTGTTTTTT. Encoded protein: CASSGQGWDTGELFF.

This clonotype was recorded only once. This sequence joins TRBV20-1 and TRBJ1-5, with D hard to call. The CDR3 has 12 residues. V lost 5 bases, J lost 8 bases, and 13 bases lay in between. The V gene's germline CDR1 is DFQATT and CDR2 SNEGSKA (reference sequence). The CDR3: CSAGANVEPQHF. Here the CDR3 DNA reads TGCAGTGCTGGTGCTAACGTAGAGCCCCAGCATTTT.

In this sample, this clonotype turned up many times. The rearrangement joins TRBV6-5 to TRBJ1-2; TRBD1 aligns across 7 bases. V dropped 2 bases and J dropped 3; count of bases not matched to a gene: 0. This CDR3 is built from 13 residues. Germline V gene sequence: CDR1 MNHEY, CDR2 SVGAGI. This chain's CDR3 is CASSYQGDYGYTF. DNA of the CDR3: TGTGCCAGCAGTTACCAGGGGGACTATGGCTACACCTTC.

This clonotype was observed many times. The chain combines TRBV20-1 with TRBJ2-7; D is perhaps TRBD1 or TRBD2 (5 bases each). The CDR3 length is 13 residues. V shed 1 base and J shed 2 bases, with 9 bases lying between them. The germline gives CDR1 DFQATT, CDR2 SNEGSKA (reference sequence). CDR3 region: CSARGGIPYEQYF. The CDR3 DNA is TGCAGTGCTAGAGGGGGGATACCCTACGAGCAGTACTTC.

This clonotype has ten or more counts. The V gene is TRBV9, the J gene TRBJ2-7; D is tentatively TRBD1 or TRBD2 (6 bases each). Germline V gene lookup returns CDR1 SGDLS and CDR2 YYNGEE. The V and J ends lost 0 bases and 2 bases respectively, with 12 bases between them. This CDR3 comprises 15 residues. The CDR3: CASSVGGGSPYEQYF. DNA of the CDR3: TGTGCCAGCAGCGTAGGAGGGGGGAGCCCCTACGAGCAGTACTTC.

This clonotype appeared many times. V gene TRBV5-1 combines with J gene TRBJ2-5; D might be TRBD1 or TRBD2, each matching 5 bases. The CDR3 loop spans 14 amino acids. Germline V CDR1 and CDR2: SGHRS, YFSETQ. The V gene lost 4 bases and the J gene lost 5 bases, with 15 bases spanning the gap. The CDR3 region is CASSPGQGVETQYF. The CDR3 coding sequence is TGCGCCAGCAGCCCCGGCCAGGGAGTGGAGACCCAGTACTTC.

At least ten counts were recorded for this clonotype. The chain is built from TRBV7-8 and TRBJ1-3; D is perhaps TRBD1 (6 bases). Germline V lookup: CDR1 SGHVS, CDR2 FQNEAQ. The CDR3 contains 15 residues. V was cut by 3 bases and J by 7 bases, with 16 bases left in between. In nucleotides, the CDR3 is TGTGCCAGCAGCTTGGGGGACAACAACCAGAACACCATATATTTT. Translated: CASSLGDNNQNTIYF.

This clonotype was found a few times. The gene calls are TRBV7-6 and TRBJ2-3; the match to TRBD2 covers 8 bases. Germline-derived CDR1 and CDR2 are SGHVS and FNYEAQ. This CDR3 region has 15 residues. The trim removed 4 bases at V and 3 bases at J, leaving 6 bases unmatched. Written as DNA, the CDR3 is TGTGCCAGCAGCTCAGCGGGGGTTATAACAGATACGCAGTATTTT. This encodes CASSSAGVITDTQYF. Together with reference TRBV7-6 and TRBJ2-3, the CDR3 gives the full variable domain: GAGVSQSPRYKVTKRGQDVALRCDPISGHVSLYWYRQALGQGPEFLTYFNYEAQQDKSGLPNDRFSAERPEGSISTLTIQRTEQRDSAMYRCASSSAGVITDTQYFGPGTRLTVL.

V and J are TRBV18 and TRBJ2-7; 13 nucleotides match TRBD2. In germline, CDR1 is KGHSH, CDR2 LQKENI. The V and J ends lost 6 bases and 6 bases, in that order; junction bases with no gene match: 8. The CDR3 spans 15 residues. Written as DNA, the CDR3 is TGTGCCAGCTCGTTCGGGACTAGCGGGGTCCTCGAGCAGTACTTC. It yields the protein CASSFGTSGVLEQYF.

This clonotype showed up many times. The chain combines TRBV12-3 or TRBV12-4 with TRBJ2-7; 7 positions match TRBD1. V lost 5 bases and J lost 3; bases outside the gene matches: 13. The CDR3 loop spans 16 amino acids. CDR3 sequence (DNA): TGTGCCAGCAGTGGGGGCATGGAGACAGGGCACTACGAGCAGTACTTC. As protein: CASSGGMETGHYEQYF.

In its sample, this clonotype was seen many times. The chain is built from TRBV20-1 and TRBJ1-5; D call uncertain. Trimming stripped 1 base from V and 6 bases from J, with 4 bases between. Germline assignment: CDR1 DFQATT and CDR2 SNEGSKA (reference sequence). This CDR3 comprises 11 residues. CDR3 sequence reads: CSARAGQPQHF. Written as DNA, the CDR3 is TGCAGTGCTAGAGCTGGTCAGCCCCAGCATTTT.

The chain uses TRBV2 and TRBJ2-1, with D perhaps TRBD1 or TRBD2 (6 bases each). The germline V gene has CDR1 SNHLY and CDR2 FYNNEI. This CDR3 comprises 13 residues. The V gene lost 6 bases and the J gene lost 8 bases, with 14 bases spanning the gap. CDR3 amino acids: CASRRGRNYEQFF. As DNA, the CDR3 is TGTGCCAGCAGACGGGGGCGCAACTATGAGCAGTTCTTC.

Note on this clonotype: A junction end diverges from the germline sequence, so it may reflect a read error. The CDR3 sequence is CSGGTSPNQKLSF. CDR3 nucleotides: TGCAGCGGGGGGACATCACCTAATCAAAAACTGTCTTTT. V and J are TRBV29-1 and TRBJ1-4; D perhaps matches TRBD1 (6 bases). Germline V lookup: CDR1 SQVTM, CDR2 ANQGSEA. The CDR3 is 13 residues long.

This clonotype was seen repeatedly, ten times or more. The chain's CDR3 is CASGPGGTVRYEQYF. Written as DNA, the CDR3 is TGTGCTAGTGGTCCGGGAGGGACGGTCCGCTACGAGCAGTACTTC. The rearrangement joins TRBV12-5 to TRBJ2-7, with 8 bases aligning to TRBD2. CDR1 and CDR2 (germline): LGHNT, FRNRAP. Unmatched junction bases numbered 9, after V lost 5 bases and J lost 3 bases. CDR3 length equals 15 residues.